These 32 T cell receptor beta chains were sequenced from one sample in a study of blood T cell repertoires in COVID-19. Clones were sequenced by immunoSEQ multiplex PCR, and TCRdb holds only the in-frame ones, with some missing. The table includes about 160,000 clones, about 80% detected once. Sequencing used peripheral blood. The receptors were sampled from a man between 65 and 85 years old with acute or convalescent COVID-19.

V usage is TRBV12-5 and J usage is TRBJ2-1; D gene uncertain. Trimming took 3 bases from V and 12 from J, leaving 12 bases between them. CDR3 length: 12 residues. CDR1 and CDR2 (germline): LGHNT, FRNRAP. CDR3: CASGFDPTTQFF. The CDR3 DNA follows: TGTGCTAGTGGTTTCGACCCGACAACGCAGTTCTTC. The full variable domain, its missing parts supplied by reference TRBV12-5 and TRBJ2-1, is DARVTQTPRHKVTEMGQEVTMRCQPILGHNTVFWYRQTMMQGLELLAYFRNRAPLDDSGMPKDRFSAEMPDATLATLKIQPSEPRDSAVYFCASGFDPTTQFFGPGTRLTVL.

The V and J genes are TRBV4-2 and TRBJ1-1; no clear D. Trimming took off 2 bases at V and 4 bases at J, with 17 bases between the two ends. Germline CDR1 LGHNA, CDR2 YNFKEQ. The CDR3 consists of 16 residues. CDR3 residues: CASSQHYAEDGTEAFF. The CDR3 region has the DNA TGTGCCAGCAGCCAACATTACGCGGAGGATGGCACTGAAGCTTTCTTT.

This CDR3 reads CASSYGQLNSPLHF. In DNA, the CDR3 is TGTGCCAGCAGCTACGGACAGCTCAATTCACCCCTCCACTTT. The chain couples TRBV2 to TRBJ1-6, with D maybe TRBD1 (6 bases). The germline V and J ends were trimmed by 6 bases and 7 bases, with 13 bases remaining between them. CDR3 size: 14 residues. Germline values: CDR1 SNHLY, CDR2 FYNNEI.

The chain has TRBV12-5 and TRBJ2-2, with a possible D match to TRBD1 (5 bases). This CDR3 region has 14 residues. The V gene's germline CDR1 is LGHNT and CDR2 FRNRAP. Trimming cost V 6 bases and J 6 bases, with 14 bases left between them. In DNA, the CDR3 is TGTGCTAGTGGCGCGACAGTCCCCCCCGGGGAGCTGTTTTTT. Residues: CASGATVPPGELFF.

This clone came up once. The CDR3 DNA sequence: TGCGCCAGCAGCTTGGAGAACGGGTACACTGAAGCTTTCTTT. This gives the protein CASSLENGYTEAFF. The V and J genes are TRBV5-1 and TRBJ1-1; D uncertain. The V end lost 0 bases, the J end lost 3 bases, and 9 bases lay between the germline ends. CDR1 and CDR2 (germline): SGHRS, YFSETQ. The length of the CDR3 is 14 residues.

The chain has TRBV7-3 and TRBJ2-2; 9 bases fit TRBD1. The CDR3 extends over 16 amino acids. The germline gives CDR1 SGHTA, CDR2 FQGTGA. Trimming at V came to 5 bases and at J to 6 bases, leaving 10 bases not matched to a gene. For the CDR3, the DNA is TGTGCCAGCAGCCCCCGCCGGGACAGGGTCCCCGGGGAGCTGTTTTTT. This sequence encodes CASSPRRDRVPGELFF.

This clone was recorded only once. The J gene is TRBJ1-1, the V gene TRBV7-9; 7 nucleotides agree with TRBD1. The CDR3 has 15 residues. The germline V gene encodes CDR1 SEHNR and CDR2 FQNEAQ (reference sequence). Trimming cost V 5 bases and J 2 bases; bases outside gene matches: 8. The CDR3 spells CASSAARDRNTEAFF. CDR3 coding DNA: TGTGCCAGCAGCGCAGCCCGGGACAGAAACACTGAAGCTTTCTTT. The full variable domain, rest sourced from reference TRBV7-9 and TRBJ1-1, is DTGVSQNPRHKITKRGQNVTFRCDPISEHNRLYWYRQTLGQGPEFLTYFQNEAQLEKSRLLSDRFSAERPKGSFSTLEIQRTEQGDSAMYLCASSAARDRNTEAFFGQGTRLTVV.

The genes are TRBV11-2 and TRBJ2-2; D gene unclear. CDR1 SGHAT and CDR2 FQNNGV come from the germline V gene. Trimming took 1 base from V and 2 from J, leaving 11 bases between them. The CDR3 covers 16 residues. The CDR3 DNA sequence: TGTGCCAGCAGCTTAGCTGGGCCCGGAAACACCGGGGAGCTGTTTTTT. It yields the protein CASSLAGPGNTGELFF. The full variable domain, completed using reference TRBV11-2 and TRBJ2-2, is EAGVAQSPRYKIIEKRQSVAFWCNPISGHATLYWYQQILGQGPKLLIQFQNNGVVDDSQLPKDRFSAERLKGVDSTLKIQPAKLEDSAVYLCASSLAGPGNTGELFFGEGSRLTVL.

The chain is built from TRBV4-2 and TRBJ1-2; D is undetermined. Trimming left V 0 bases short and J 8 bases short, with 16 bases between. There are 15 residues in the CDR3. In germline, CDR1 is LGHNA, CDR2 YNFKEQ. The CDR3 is CASSQEVGSIQGYTF. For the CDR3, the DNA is TGTGCCAGCAGCCAAGAGGTTGGCAGTATTCAAGGCTACACCTTC.

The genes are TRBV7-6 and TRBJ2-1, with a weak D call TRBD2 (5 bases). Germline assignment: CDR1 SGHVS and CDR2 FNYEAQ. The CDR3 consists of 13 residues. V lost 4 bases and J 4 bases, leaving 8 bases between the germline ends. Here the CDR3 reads CASSSGRYNEQFF. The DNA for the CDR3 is TGTGCCAGCAGCTCGGGGAGATACAATGAGCAGTTCTTC.

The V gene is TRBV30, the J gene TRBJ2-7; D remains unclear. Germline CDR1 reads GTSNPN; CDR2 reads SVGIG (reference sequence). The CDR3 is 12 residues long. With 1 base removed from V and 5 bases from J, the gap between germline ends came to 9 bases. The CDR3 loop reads CAWSAGQNEQYF. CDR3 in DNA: TGTGCCTGGAGTGCTGGGCAGAACGAGCAGTACTTC.

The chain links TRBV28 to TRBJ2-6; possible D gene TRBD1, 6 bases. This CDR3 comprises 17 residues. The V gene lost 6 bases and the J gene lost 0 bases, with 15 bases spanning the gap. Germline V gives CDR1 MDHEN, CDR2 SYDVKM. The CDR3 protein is CASRQIDRSSGANVLTF. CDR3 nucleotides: TGTGCCAGCAGACAGATAGACAGGAGCTCTGGGGCCAACGTCCTGACTTTC.

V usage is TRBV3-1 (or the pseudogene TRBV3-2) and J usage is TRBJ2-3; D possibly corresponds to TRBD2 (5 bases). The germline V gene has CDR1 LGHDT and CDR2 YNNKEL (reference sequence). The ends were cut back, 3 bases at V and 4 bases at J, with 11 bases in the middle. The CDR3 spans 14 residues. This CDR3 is CASSHRGYADTQYF. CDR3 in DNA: TGTGCCAGCAGCCACCGGGGTTACGCAGATACGCAGTATTTT.

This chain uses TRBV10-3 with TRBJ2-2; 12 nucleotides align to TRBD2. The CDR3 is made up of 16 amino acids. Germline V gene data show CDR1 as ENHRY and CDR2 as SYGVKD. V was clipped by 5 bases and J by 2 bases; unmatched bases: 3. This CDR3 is CAISRLAGVNTGELFF. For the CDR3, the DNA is TGTGCCATCAGTCGACTAGCGGGAGTCAACACCGGGGAGCTGTTTTTT.

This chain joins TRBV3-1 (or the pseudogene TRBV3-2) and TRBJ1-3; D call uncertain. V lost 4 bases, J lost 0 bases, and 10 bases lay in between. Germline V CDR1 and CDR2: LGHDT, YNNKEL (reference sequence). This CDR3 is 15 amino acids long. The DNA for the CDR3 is TGTGCCAGCAGCCCCCACTCCGTCTCTGGAAACACCATATATTTT. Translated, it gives CASSPHSVSGNTIYF.

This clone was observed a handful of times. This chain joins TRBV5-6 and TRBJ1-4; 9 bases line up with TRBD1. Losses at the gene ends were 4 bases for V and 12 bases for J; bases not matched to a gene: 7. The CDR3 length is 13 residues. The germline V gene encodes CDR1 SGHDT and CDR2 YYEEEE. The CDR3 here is CASSDLGQGELFF. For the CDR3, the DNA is TGTGCCAGCAGCGATCTGGGACAGGGAGAACTGTTTTTT.

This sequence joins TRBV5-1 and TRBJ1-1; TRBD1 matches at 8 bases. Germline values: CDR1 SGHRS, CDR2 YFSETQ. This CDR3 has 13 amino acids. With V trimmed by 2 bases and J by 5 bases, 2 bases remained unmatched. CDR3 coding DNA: TGCGCCAGCAGCTTACGGGACAGGACTGAAGCTTTCTTT. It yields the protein CASSLRDRTEAFF. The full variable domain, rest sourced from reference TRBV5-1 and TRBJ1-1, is KAGVTQTPRYLIKTRGQQVTLSCSPISGHRSVSWYQQTPGQGLQFLFEYFSETQRNKGNFPGRFSGRQFSNSRSEMNVSTLELGDSALYLCASSLRDRTEAFFGQGTRLTVV.

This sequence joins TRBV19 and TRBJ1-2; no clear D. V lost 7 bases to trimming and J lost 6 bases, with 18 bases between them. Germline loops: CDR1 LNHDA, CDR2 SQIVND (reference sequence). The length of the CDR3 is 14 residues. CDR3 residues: CASTKEGFRHGYTF. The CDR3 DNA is TGTGCCAGTACAAAGGAGGGTTTCCGTCATGGCTACACCTTC.

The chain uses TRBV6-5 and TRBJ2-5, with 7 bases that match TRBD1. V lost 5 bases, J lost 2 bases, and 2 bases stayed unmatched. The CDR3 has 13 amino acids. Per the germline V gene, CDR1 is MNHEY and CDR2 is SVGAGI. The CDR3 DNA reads TGTGCCAGCAGTCAGGGACAGCAAGAGACCCAGTACTTC. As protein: CASSQGQQETQYF.

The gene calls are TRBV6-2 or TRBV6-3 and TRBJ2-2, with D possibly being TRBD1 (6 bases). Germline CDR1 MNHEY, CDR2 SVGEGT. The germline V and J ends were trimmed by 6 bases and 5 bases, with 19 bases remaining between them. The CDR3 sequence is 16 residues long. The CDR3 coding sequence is TGTGCCAGCAGCGACCAGGGGACGCTGGGGACCGGGGAGCTGTTTTTT. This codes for CASSDQGTLGTGELFF.

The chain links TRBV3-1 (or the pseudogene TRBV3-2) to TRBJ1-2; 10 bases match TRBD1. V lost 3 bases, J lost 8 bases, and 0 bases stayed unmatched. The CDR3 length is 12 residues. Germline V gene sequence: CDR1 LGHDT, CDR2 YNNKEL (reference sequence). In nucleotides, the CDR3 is TGTGCCAGCAGCCAGGGACAGGGGGGCTACACCTTC. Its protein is CASSQGQGGYTF.

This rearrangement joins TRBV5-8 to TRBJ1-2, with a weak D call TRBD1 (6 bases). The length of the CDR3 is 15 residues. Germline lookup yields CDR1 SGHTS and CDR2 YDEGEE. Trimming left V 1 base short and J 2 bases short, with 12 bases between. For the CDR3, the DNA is TGTGCCAGCAGCTTGCTTGGACAGCCAAACTATGGCTACACCTTC. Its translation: CASSLLGQPNYGYTF.

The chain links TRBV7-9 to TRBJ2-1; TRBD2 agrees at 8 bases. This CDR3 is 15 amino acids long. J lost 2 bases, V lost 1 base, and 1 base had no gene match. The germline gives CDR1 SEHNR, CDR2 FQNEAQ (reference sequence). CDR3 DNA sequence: TGTGCCAGCAGCTTAGGGACTAGCCCCTACAATGAGCAGTTCTTC. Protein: CASSLGTSPYNEQFF.

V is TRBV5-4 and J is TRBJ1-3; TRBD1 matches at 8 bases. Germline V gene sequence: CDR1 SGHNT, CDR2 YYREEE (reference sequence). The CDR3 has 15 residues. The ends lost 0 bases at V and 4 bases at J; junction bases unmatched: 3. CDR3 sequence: CASSLAQGVGNTIYF. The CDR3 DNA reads TGTGCCAGCAGCTTGGCACAGGGGGTAGGAAACACCATATATTTT.

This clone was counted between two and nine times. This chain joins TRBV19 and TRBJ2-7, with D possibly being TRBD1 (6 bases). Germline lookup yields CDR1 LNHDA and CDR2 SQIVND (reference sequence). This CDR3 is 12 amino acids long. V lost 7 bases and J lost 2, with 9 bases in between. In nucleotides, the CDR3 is TGTGCCAGTACCGGGGACACCTACGAGCAGTACTTC. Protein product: CASTGDTYEQYF. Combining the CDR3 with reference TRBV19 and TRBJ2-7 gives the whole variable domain DGGITQSPKYLFRKEGQNVTLSCEQNLNHDAMYWYRQDPGQGLRLIYYSQIVNDFQKGDIAEGYSVSREKKESFPLTVTSAQKNPTAFYLCASTGDTYEQYFGPGTRLTVT.

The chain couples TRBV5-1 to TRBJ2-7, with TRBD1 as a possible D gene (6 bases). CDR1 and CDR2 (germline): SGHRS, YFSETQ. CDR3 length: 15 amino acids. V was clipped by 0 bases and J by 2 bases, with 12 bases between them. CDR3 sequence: CASSLGIGGPYEQYF. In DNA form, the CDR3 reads TGCGCCAGCAGCTTGGGGATTGGGGGCCCCTACGAGCAGTACTTC.

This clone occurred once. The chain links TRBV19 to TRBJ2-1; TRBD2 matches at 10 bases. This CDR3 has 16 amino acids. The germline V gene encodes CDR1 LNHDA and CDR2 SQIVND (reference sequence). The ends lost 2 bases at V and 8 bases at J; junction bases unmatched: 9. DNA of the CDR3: TGTGCCAGTAGTATAATAGCGGGGGGCTACAACGATGAGCAGTTCTTC. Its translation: CASSIIAGGYNDEQFF.

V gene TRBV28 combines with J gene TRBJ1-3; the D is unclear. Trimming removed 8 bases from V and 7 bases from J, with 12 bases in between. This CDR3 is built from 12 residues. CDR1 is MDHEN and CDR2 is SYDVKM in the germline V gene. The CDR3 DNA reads TGTGCCAGCGAGGCATCGGCGAACACCATATATTTT. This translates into CASEASANTIYF.

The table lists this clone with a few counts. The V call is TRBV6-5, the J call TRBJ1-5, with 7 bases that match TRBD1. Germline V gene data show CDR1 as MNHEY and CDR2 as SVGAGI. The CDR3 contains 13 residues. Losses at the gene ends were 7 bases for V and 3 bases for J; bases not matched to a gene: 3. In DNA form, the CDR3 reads TGTGCCAGCAAGACAGGGTCCAATCAGCCCCAGCATTTT. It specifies CASKTGSNQPQHF.

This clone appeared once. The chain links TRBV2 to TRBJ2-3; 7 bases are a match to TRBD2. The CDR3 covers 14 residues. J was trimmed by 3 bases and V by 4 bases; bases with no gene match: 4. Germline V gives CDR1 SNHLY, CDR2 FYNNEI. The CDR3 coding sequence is TGTGCCAGCAGTGGCCTAGCGGAGACAGATACGCAGTATTTT. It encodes CASSGLAETDTQYF.

The CDR3 sequence: CASSSGLAGPYEQYF. CDR3 sequence (DNA): TGTGCCAGCAGTAGCGGACTAGCGGGGCCCTACGAGCAGTACTTC. V usage is TRBV6-6 and J usage is TRBJ2-7; 12 nucleotides line up with TRBD2. CDR3 length: 15 amino acids. Per germline, CDR1 MNHNY and CDR2 SVGAGI (reference sequence). The V gene end was trimmed by 5 bases and the J gene end by 2 bases; junction bases not matched to a gene: 4.

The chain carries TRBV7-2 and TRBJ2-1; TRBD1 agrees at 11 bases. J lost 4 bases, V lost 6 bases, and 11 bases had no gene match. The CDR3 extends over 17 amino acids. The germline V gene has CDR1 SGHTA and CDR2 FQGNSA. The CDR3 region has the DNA TGTGCCAGCAGTTTTCTTGCCGGGACAGGGGGGTACAATGAGCAGTTCTTC. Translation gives CASSFLAGTGGYNEQFF.